Shown below are 19 T cell receptor beta chains from a single sample sequenced in a study of cytomegalovirus exposure and HLA in healthy donors. The PCR contained 60 Vbeta and 13 Jbeta primers. Measured with immunoSEQ multiplex PCR; TCRdb has only the in-frame clones, and not every one. This table holds around 150,000 clones, roughly 80% found once. Input material: PBMCs. The receptors originated from a man younger than 40 in good health and CMV-seropositive.

V is TRBV27 and J is TRBJ1-4; 10 nucleotides agree with TRBD1. With 3 bases clipped from V and 0 bases from J, the junction kept 4 bases outside the gene matches. The CDR3 has 17 residues. Germline V lookup: CDR1 MNHEY, CDR2 SMNVEV (reference sequence). The CDR3 coding sequence is TGTGCCAGCAGTTTCTTCGGACAGGGGGCAACTAATGAAAAACTGTTTTTT. It yields the protein CASSFFGQGATNEKLFF.

The genes are TRBV5-1 and TRBJ2-1; TRBD1 aligns across 7 bases. The V gene's germline CDR1 is SGHRS and CDR2 YFSETQ. After removal of 4 bases from V and 2 bases from J, the junction contained 6 bases not matched to a gene. This CDR3 has 15 residues. Written as DNA, the CDR3 is TGCGCCAGCAGCGAAGGGGGCACGACCTACAATGAGCAGTTCTTC. This encodes CASSEGGTTYNEQFF. Variable domain in full (rest from reference TRBV5-1 and TRBJ2-1): KAGVTQTPRYLIKTRGQQVTLSCSPISGHRSVSWYQQTPGQGLQFLFEYFSETQRNKGNFPGRFSGRQFSNSRSEMNVSTLELGDSALYLCASSEGGTTYNEQFFGPGTRLTVL.

The chain employs TRBV7-3 and TRBJ2-3, with D maybe TRBD2 (6 bases). CDR1 SGHTA and CDR2 FQGTGA come from the germline V gene. The CDR3 contains 15 residues. V was pared by 0 bases and J by 0 bases, with 7 bases between. The CDR3 here is CASSLTAGSTDTQYF. Written as DNA, the CDR3 is TGTGCCAGCAGCTTAACGGCGGGGAGCACAGATACGCAGTATTTT.

This rearrangement joins TRBV30 to TRBJ1-5; D is unresolved. V gave up 1 base and J gave up 1 base, with 5 bases separating them. CDR1 and CDR2 (germline): GTSNPN, SVGIG (reference sequence). The CDR3 has 13 residues. CDR3 residues: CAWSGKSNQPQHF. CDR3 bases: TGTGCCTGGAGTGGTAAAAGCAATCAGCCCCAGCATTTT.

The chain employs TRBV6-5 and TRBJ2-1; TRBD2 aligns across 7 bases. CDR3 length: 14 residues. Germline V gene lookup returns CDR1 MNHEY and CDR2 SVGAGI. The J segment lost 3 bases and the V segment lost 4 bases, leaving 3 bases of the junction unmatched. CDR3 in amino acids: CASSWSGGYNEQFF. The CDR3 DNA is TGTGCCAGCAGTTGGTCGGGGGGCTACAATGAGCAGTTCTTC.

Note on this clone: This same CDR3 is encoded by further DNA sequences in the sample. The chain joins TRBV30 to TRBJ2-7; D is ambiguous. CDR1 GTSNPN and CDR2 SVGIG come from the germline V gene (reference sequence). The CDR3 covers 11 residues. The V end lost 0 bases, the J end lost 6 bases, and 6 bases lay between the germline ends. CDR3 bases: TGTGCCTGGAGTGTATCGTCCGAGCAGTACTTC. It translates to CAWSVSSEQYF.

The V call is TRBV6-5, the J call TRBJ2-5, with 7 bases fitting TRBD1. The germline V gene has CDR1 MNHEY and CDR2 SVGAGI. Trimming removed 2 bases from V and 5 bases from J; junction bases left unmatched: 8. The CDR3 runs 15 residues. CDR3 DNA sequence: TGTGCCAGCAGTTACGGGACAGCCCCGACGGAGACCCAGTACTTC. This sequence encodes CASSYGTAPTETQYF.

The J gene is TRBJ2-1, the V gene TRBV9; unclear D gene. Germline CDR1 is SGDLS and CDR2 is YYNGEE. This CDR3 contains 14 residues. Trimming took off 0 bases at V and 3 bases at J, with 7 bases between the two ends. CDR3 nucleotides: TGTGCCAGCAGCGTAGTCTCCGGCTACAATGAGCAGTTCTTC. Amino acids: CASSVVSGYNEQFF.

The chain joins TRBV6-5 to TRBJ2-2, with 7 nucleotides matching TRBD2. Unmatched junction bases numbered 8, after V lost 0 bases and J lost 7 bases. Germline V gives CDR1 MNHEY, CDR2 SVGAGI. This CDR3 contains 16 residues. The CDR3 DNA follows: TGTGCCAGCAGTTACTCTCGCGGGGGATCGGGCGGGGAGCTGTTTTTT. It specifies CASSYSRGGSGGELFF.

This chain connects TRBV18 to TRBJ2-2; 11 bases are a match to TRBD1. The V and J ends lost 3 bases and 4 bases, in that order; junction bases with no gene match: 4. This CDR3 region has 16 residues. The germline V gene encodes CDR1 KGHSH and CDR2 LQKENI. The CDR3 nucleotides read TGTGCCAGCTCACCTATGGACAGGGGGCTCACCGGGGAGCTGTTTTTT. As protein: CASSPMDRGLTGELFF.

This clone was observed once. The J gene is TRBJ2-7, the V gene TRBV5-1; D possibly corresponds to TRBD1 (6 bases). V was pared by 2 bases and J by 3 bases, with 15 bases between. The CDR3 sequence is 15 residues long. Germline CDR1 and CDR2: SGHRS and YFSETQ. CDR3 loop: CASSFRDNQIYEQYF. In DNA, the CDR3 is TGCGCCAGCAGCTTTCGGGACAACCAGATCTACGAGCAGTACTTC.

The chain combines TRBV30 with TRBJ1-2, with 8 bases identical to TRBD1. There are 13 residues in the CDR3. Germline V gene data show CDR1 as GTSNPN and CDR2 as SVGIG (reference sequence). V was clipped by 4 bases and J by 2 bases; unmatched bases: 3. CDR3 DNA: TGTGCCTGGAAGGACAGGGAGAACTATGGCTACACCTTC. This gives the protein CAWKDRENYGYTF.

This chain connects TRBV4-2 to TRBJ2-2, with TRBD2 matching 8 bases. With 7 bases clipped from V and 3 bases from J, the junction kept 13 bases outside the gene matches. The CDR3 covers 17 residues. Germline V gene lookup returns CDR1 LGHNA and CDR2 YNFKEQ. This CDR3 reads CASNERSGTSDTGELFF. The DNA for the CDR3 is TGTGCCAGCAACGAAAGATCCGGGACTAGTGACACCGGGGAGCTGTTTTTT.

The chain recombines TRBV19 with TRBJ1-3; the D is unclear. Germline V gene data show CDR1 as LNHDA and CDR2 as SQIVND (reference sequence). The CDR3 spans 15 residues. V gave up 7 bases and J gave up 0 bases, with 13 bases separating them. CDR3 bases: TGTGCCAGTACCTCGAGCTCGGTCTCTGGAAACACCATATATTTT. This gives the protein CASTSSSVSGNTIYF.

This rearrangement joins TRBV28 to TRBJ1-5; D gene unclear. The CDR3 contains 15 residues. V gave up 6 bases and J gave up 0 bases, with 12 bases separating them. The V gene's germline CDR1 is MDHEN and CDR2 SYDVKM. CDR3 sequence: CASRFLRDSNQPQHF. The CDR3 DNA reads TGTGCCAGCAGATTTTTGCGGGATAGCAATCAGCCCCAGCATTTT.

The V and J genes are TRBV12-5 and TRBJ2-7, with unresolved D. Germline V CDR1 and CDR2: LGHNT, FRNRAP. With 3 bases removed from V and 0 bases from J, the gap between germline ends came to 6 bases. This CDR3 region has 13 residues. This CDR3 is CASGLSSSYEQYF. In DNA, the CDR3 is TGTGCTAGTGGTTTATCGAGCTCCTACGAGCAGTACTTC.

This chain joins TRBV7-7 and TRBJ2-2; 9 bases line up with TRBD1. This CDR3 region has 16 residues. CDR1 and CDR2 from the germline V gene are SSHAT and FNYEAQ (reference sequence). J was trimmed by 8 bases and V by 5 bases; bases with no gene match: 12. CDR3 loop: CASSLEPGTGMGELFF. Here the CDR3 DNA reads TGTGCCAGCAGCCTCGAACCCGGGACAGGGATGGGGGAGCTGTTTTTT.

The J gene is TRBJ2-5, the V gene TRBV11-2; D call uncertain. This CDR3 is built from 12 residues. V was trimmed by 5 bases and J by 1 base, leaving 5 bases between them. Germline CDR1 is SGHAT and CDR2 is FQNNGV. The DNA of the CDR3 is TGTGCCAGCAGCCCCTTCCAAGAGACCCAGTACTTC. Its translation: CASSPFQETQYF.

This rearrangement joins TRBV6-5 to TRBJ2-2; 7 positions agree with TRBD1. The trim removed 5 bases at V and 3 bases at J, leaving 3 bases unmatched. The CDR3 is 14 amino acids. Germline CDR1 MNHEY, CDR2 SVGAGI. CDR3 DNA: TGTGCCAGCAGTGCTGGACAGGACACCGGGGAGCTGTTTTTT. It translates to CASSAGQDTGELFF.